This TCR beta chain was retrieved from a study of shared clonotypes between healthy human individuals. Study information: Researchers drew samples from a couple of women and a few men aged 18 to 49. The study's findings and limits: Generation probabilities of non-shared clonotypes were lower (relative to those shared by all four donors). Naive subsets tended to show greater estimated richness than memory subsets.

The germline V and J ends were trimmed by 0 bases and 4 bases, with 8 bases remaining between them. The CDR3 totals 14 residues. Germline V gene sequence: CDR1 SGHRS, CDR2 YFSETQ. The authors distributed each subset's genomic DNA evenly over several immunoSEQ plates. Sequencing used immunoSEQ multiplex PCR; TCRdb keeps in-frame clones, though not all of them. The table shows 600,000 to 750,000 clones, with about three quarters occurring only once. About this clone itself: Its antigen is as yet unknown. Other nucleotide sequences in the sample specify the same CDR3.

The sequenced material came from memory CD4+ T cells sorted from blood. Described subset: CD45RA-negative fraction. This TCR was recovered from a woman aged 30 to 39 in good health. The rearrangement links TRBV5-1 to TRBJ1-3; D not certain. CDR3 in amino acids: CASSLGTDGNTIYF. CDR3 nucleotides: TGCGCCAGCAGCTTGGGGACGGACGGAAACACCATATATTTT.